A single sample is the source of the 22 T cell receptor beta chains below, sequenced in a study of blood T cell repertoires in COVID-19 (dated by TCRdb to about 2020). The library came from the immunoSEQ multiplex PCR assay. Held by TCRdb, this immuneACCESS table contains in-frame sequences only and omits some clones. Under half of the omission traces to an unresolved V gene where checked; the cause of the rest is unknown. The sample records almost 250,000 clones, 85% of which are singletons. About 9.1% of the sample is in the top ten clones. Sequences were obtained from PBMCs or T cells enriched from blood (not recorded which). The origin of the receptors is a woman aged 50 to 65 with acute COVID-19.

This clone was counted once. The CDR3 nucleotides read TGTGCCAGCAGTTCGGACAGCTATAACGGCTACACCTTC. This translates into CASSSDSYNGYTF. The chain is built from TRBV12-3 or TRBV12-4 and TRBJ1-2, with a weak D call TRBD1 (6 bases). Trimming took off 4 bases at V and 8 bases at J, with 14 bases between the two ends. The CDR3 has 13 residues.

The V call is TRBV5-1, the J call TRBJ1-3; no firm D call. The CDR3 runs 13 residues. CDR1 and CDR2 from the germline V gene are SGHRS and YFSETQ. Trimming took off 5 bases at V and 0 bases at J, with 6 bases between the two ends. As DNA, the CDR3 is TGCGCCAGCAGTAGATACTCTGGAAACACCATATATTTT. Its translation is CASSRYSGNTIYF.

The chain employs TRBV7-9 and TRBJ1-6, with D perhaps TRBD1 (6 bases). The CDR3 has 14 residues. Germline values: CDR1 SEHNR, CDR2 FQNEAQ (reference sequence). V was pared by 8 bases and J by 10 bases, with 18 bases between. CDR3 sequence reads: CASGPQGQWSPLHF. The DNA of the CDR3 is TGTGCCAGCGGACCACAGGGTCAGTGGTCACCCCTCCACTTT. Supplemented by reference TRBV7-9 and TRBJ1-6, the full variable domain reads DTGVSQNPRHKITKRGQNVTFRCDPISEHNRLYWYRQTLGQGPEFLTYFQNEAQLEKSRLLSDRFSAERPKGSFSTLEIQRTEQGDSAMYLCASGPQGQWSPLHFGNGTRLTVT.

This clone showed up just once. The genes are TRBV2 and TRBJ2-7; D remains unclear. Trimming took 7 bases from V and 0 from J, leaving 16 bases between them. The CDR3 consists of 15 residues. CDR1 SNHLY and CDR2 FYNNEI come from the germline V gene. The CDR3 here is CASTTDMGSSYEQYF. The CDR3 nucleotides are TGTGCCAGCACCACGGATATGGGCAGCTCCTACGAGCAGTACTTC.

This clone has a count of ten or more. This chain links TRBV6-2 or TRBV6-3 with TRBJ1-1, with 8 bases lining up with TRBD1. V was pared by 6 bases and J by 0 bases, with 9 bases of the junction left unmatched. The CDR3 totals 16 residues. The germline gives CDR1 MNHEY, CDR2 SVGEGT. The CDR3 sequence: CASSPLGDRLNTEAFF. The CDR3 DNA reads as TGTGCCAGCAGCCCTTTAGGGGACAGGCTGAACACTGAAGCTTTCTTT.

Written as DNA, the CDR3 is TGCGCCAGCAGCTTCCAGCGGAGCTCCTACAATGAGCAGTTCTTC. This gives the protein CASSFQRSSYNEQFF. The chain is built from TRBV5-1 and TRBJ2-1, with D perhaps TRBD2 (5 bases). The V and J ends lost 2 bases and 0 bases respectively, with 9 bases between them. CDR1 SGHRS and CDR2 YFSETQ come from the germline V gene. CDR3 size: 15 residues.

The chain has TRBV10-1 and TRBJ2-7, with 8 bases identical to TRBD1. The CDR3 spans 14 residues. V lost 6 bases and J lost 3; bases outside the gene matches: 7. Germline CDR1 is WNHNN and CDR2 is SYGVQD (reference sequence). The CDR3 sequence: CASSAPGQVYEQYF. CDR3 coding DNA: TGCGCCAGCAGCGCCCCGGGACAGGTCTACGAGCAGTACTTC.

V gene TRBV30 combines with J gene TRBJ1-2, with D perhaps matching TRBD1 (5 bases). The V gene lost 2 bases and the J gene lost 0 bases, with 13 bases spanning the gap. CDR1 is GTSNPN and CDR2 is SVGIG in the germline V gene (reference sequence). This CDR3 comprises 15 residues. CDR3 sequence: CAWSWRGPANYGYTF. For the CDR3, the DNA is TGTGCCTGGAGTTGGAGGGGCCCAGCTAACTATGGCTACACCTTC.

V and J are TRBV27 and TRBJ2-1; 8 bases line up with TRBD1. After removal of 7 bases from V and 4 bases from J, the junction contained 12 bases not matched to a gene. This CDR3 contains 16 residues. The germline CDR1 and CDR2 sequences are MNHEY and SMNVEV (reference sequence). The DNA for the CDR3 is TGTGCCAGCACCCCCCCGGGACAGGACTTATACAATGAGCAGTTCTTC. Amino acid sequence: CASTPPGQDLYNEQFF.

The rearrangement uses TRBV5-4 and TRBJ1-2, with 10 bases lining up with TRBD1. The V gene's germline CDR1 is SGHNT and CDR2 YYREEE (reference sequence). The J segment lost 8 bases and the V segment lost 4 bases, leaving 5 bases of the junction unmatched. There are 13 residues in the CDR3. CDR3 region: CASSTTGGGGYTF. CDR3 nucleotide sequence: TGTGCCAGCAGCACGACAGGGGGCGGCGGCTACACCTTC.

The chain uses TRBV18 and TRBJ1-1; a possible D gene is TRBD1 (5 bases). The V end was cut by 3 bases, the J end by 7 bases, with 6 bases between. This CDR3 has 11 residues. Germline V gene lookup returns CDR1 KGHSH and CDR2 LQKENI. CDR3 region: CASSPGLEAFF. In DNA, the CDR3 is TGTGCCAGCTCACCGGGACTTGAAGCTTTCTTT.

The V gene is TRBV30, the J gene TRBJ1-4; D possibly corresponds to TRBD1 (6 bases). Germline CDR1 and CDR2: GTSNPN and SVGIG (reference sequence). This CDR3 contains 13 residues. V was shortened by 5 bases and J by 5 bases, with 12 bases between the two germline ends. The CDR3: CAWGGQGNEKLFF. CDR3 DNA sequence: TGTGCCTGGGGGGGCCAGGGGAATGAAAAACTGTTTTTT. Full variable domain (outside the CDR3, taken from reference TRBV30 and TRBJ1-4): SQTIHQWPATLVQPVGSPLSLECTVEGTSNPNLYWYRQAAGRGLQLLFYSVGIGQISSEVPQNLSASRPQDRQFILSSKKLLLSDSGFYLCAWGGQGNEKLFFGSGTQLSVL.

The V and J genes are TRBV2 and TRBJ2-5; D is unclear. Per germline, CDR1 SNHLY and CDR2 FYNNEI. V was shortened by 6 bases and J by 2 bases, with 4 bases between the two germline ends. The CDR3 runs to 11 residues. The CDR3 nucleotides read TGTGCCAGCAGCGGGCAAGAGACCCAGTACTTC. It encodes CASSGQETQYF.

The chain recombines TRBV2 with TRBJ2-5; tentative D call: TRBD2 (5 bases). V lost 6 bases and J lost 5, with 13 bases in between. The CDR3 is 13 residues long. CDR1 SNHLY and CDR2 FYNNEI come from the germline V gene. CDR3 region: CASSLAEEETQYF. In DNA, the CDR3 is TGTGCCAGCAGCCTGGCGGAGGAGGAGACCCAGTACTTC. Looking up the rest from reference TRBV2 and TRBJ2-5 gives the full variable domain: EPEVTQTPSHQVTQMGQEVILRCVPISNHLYFYWYRQILGQKVEFLVSFYNNEISEKSEIFDDQFSVERPDGSNFTLKIRSTKLEDSAMYFCASSLAEEETQYFGPGTRLLVL.

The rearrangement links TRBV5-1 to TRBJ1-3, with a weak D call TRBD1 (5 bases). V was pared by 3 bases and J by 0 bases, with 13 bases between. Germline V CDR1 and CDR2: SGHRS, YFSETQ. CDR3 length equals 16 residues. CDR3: CASSSGTSISGNTIYF. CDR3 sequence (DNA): TGCGCCAGCAGCTCGGGGACTTCAATCTCTGGAAACACCATATATTTT.

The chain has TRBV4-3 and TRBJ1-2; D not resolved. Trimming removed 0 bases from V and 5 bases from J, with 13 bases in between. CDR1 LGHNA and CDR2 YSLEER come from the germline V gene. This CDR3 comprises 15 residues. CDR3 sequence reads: CASSQDLWQAYGYTF. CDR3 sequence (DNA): TGCGCCAGCAGCCAAGATCTATGGCAGGCTTATGGCTACACCTTC.

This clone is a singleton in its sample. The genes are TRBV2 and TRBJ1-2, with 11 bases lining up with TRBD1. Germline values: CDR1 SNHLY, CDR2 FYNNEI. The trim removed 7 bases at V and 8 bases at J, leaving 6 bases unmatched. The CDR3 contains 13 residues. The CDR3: CASTRTGGKGYTF. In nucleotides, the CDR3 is TGTGCCAGCACCCGGACAGGGGGCAAAGGCTACACCTTC.

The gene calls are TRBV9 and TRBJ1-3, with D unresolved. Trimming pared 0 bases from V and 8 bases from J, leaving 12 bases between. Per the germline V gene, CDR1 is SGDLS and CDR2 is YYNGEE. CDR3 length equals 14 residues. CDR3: CASSVVGGYDTIYF. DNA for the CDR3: TGTGCCAGCAGCGTAGTTGGAGGTTATGACACCATATATTTT.

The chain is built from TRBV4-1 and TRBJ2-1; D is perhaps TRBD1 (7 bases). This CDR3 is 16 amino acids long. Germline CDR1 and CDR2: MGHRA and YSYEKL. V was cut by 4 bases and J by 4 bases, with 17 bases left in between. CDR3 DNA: TGCGCCAGCAGCCGCCCAGGAGGGGGCGCGTACAATGAGCAGTTCTTC. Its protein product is CASSRPGGGAYNEQFF.

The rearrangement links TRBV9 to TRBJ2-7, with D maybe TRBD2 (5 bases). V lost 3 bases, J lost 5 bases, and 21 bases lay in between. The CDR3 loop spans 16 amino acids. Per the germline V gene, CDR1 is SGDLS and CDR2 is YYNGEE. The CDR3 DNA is TGTGCCAGCAGCGGCCCCTCAAGGAGGTCTCCTGACGAGCAGTACTTC. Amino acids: CASSGPSRRSPDEQYF.

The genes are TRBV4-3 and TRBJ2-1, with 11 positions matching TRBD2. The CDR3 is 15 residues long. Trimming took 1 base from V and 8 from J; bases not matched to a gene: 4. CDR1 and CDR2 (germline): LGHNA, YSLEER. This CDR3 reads CASSQGRLAGYEQFF. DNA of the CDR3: TGCGCCAGCAGCCAAGGGCGACTAGCGGGATATGAGCAGTTCTTC.

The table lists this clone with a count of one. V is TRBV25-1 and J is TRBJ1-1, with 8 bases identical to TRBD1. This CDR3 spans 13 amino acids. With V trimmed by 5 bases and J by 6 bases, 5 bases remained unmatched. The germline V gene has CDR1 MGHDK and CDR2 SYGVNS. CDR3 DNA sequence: TGTGCCAGCAGTAGAATACAGGGGGCTGAAGCTTTCTTT. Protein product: CASSRIQGAEAFF.